Below, one T cell receptor beta chain is given with its context. Antigen: not known. Each of the donors had approximately 10 milliliters of peripheral blood drawn into EDTA-treated Vacutainer tubes. The data derive from a study of blood T cells in healthy people across ages. Study-level results: Higher diversity and more naive CD4+ cells were features of long-lived donors, compared to aged donors.

The V gene end was trimmed by 0 bases and the J gene end by 7 bases; junction bases not matched to a gene: 7. The CDR3 runs 17 residues. The germline gives CDR1 LNHNV, CDR2 YYDKDF (reference sequence). Then a second PCR, running roughly 6 to 11 cycles, was carried out with a sample-barcoded 5' primer and a J-beta primer mix. A single record per CDR3 protein comes from TCRdb applying MiXCR to the 5' RACE reads. The sample consists of some 1.4 million distinct CDR3 sequences, around 39% of them appearing once. This sequence originates from a woman younger than 30 in good health. The sequencing sample was made of blood. The J gene is TRBJ2-1, the V gene TRBV15; TRBD2 matches 12 bases. The DNA of the CDR3 is TGTGCCACCAGCAGAGATTCTGGACTAGCGGGACAGAATGAGCAGTTCTTC. Its translation: CATSRDSGLAGQNEQFF. Supplemented by reference TRBV15 and TRBJ2-1, the full variable domain reads DAMVIQNPRYQVTQFGKPVTLSCSQTLNHNVMYWYQQKSSQAPKLLFHYYDKDFNNEADTPDNFQSRRPNTSFCFLDIRSPGLGDTAMYLCATSRDSGLAGQNEQFFGPGTRLTVL.